This T cell receptor beta chain was sequenced during a study of identical twins. Worth noting for this clonotype: As yet, its antigen is unknown.

Looked up from germline, CDR1 is WSHSY and CDR2 is SAAADI. Trimming removed 6 bases from V and 1 base from J, with 12 bases in between. CDR3 length: 14 residues. A template switching step contributed a universal primer site, while unique molecular identifiers were present in the cDNA. In TCRdb, the 5' RACE reads were re-called with MiXCR into one record per CDR3 protein. The data contain nearly 900,000 distinct CDR3 sequences, more than 9% of them seen just once; the ten biggest clones take up around 1.5%. All donors were healthy, and all were Caucasian. Findings and caveats of the study: Cross-sectional statistics, not tracking of the same donors, supported the conclusions.

The same data also contributed to another study, on yellow fever vaccine responses in identical twins.

The chain has TRBV10-2 and TRBJ1-1, with D unresolved. Input material: PBMCs. This clonotype was obtained from a woman between 18 and 29 years old in good health. DNA of the CDR3: TGCGCCAGCAGGGACGGAACAAGGAACACTGAAGCTTTCTTT. Amino acid sequence: CASRDGTRNTEAFF.